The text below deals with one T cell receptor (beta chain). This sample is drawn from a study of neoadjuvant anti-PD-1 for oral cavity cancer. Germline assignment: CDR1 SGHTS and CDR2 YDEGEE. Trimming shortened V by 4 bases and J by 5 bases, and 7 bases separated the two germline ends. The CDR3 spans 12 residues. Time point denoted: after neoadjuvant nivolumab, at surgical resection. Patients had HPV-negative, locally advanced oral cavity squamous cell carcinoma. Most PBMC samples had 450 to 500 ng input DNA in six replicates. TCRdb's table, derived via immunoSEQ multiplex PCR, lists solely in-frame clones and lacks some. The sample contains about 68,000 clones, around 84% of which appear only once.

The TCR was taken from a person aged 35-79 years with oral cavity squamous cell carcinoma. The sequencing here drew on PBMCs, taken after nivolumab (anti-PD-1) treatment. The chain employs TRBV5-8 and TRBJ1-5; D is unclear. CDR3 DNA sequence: TGTGCCAGCAGCGTTAATCATCAGCCCCAGCATTTT. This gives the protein CASSVNHQPQHF. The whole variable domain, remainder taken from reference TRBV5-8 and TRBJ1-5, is EAGVTQSPTHLIKTRGQQATLRCSPISGHTSVYWYQQALGLGLQFLLWYDEGEERNRGNFPPRFSGRQFPNYSSELNVNALELEDSALYLCASSVNHQPQHFGDGTRLSIL.